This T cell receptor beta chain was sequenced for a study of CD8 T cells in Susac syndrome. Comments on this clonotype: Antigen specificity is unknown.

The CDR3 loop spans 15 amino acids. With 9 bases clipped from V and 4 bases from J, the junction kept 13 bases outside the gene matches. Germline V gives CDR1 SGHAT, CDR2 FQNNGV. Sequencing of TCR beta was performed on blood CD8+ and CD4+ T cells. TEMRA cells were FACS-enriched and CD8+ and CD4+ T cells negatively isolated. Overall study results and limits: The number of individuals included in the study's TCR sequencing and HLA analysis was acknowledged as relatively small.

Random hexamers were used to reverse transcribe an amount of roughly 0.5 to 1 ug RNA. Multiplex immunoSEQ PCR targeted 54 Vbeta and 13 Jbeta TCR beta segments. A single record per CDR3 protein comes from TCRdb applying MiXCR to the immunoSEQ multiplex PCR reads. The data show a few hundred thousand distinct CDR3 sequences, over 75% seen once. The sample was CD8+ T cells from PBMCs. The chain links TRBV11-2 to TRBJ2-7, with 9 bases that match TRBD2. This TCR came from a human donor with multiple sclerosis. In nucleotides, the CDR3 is TGTGCCAGTAGTGTACCGGGACTAGCACCTTACGAGCAGTACTTC. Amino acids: CASSVPGLAPYEQYF.